These 14 T cell receptor beta chains were all obtained from the same sample, sequenced in a study of CDR3 diversity in severe acne. TCRdb passed the PCR reads through MiXCR, listing each CDR3 protein once. The sample includes more than 85,000 distinct CDR3 sequences, about 50% of them seen just once. Sequencing was done on a sample of blood. The receptor source for this set is a male donor in good health, serving as a control.

This clonotype is medium-sized (0.01 to 0.1%) by share. J is TRBJ2-3 and V is TRBV13; D uncertain. Germline V gives CDR1 PRHDT, CDR2 FYEKMQ (reference sequence). The CDR3 extends over 11 amino acids. With 8 bases removed from V and 5 bases from J, the gap between germline ends came to 8 bases. The CDR3 reads CASALGDTQYF. CDR3 nucleotides: TGTGCCAGCGCGTTAGGAGATACGCAGTATTTT.

This clonotype was seen a handful of times. This chain joins TRBV14 and TRBJ2-2; D not certain. The V end was cut by 1 base, the J end by 5 bases, with 5 bases between. This CDR3 is built from 13 residues. The germline V gene encodes CDR1 SGHDN and CDR2 FVKESK. The CDR3 bases are TGTGCCAGCAGCCAAGTTAGGACCGGGGAGCTGTTTTTT. This translates into CASSQVRTGELFF.

This chain links TRBV6-1 with TRBJ1-5, with TRBD1 as a possible D gene (6 bases). Germline V gives CDR1 MNHNS, CDR2 SASEGT. This CDR3 spans 12 amino acids. V shed 8 bases and J shed 6 bases, with 11 bases lying between them. The CDR3 protein is CASEAGAQPQHF. CDR3 coding DNA: TGTGCCAGCGAAGCAGGGGCTCAGCCCCAGCATTTT.

This chain links TRBV24-1 with TRBJ2-5, with TRBD1 matching 8 bases. The trim removed 3 bases at V and 5 bases at J, leaving 10 bases unmatched. Germline CDR1 KGHDR, CDR2 SFDVKD. This CDR3 contains 16 residues. CDR3 DNA sequence: TGTGCCACCAGTGATATGGGGACAGGACAAAGGGAGACCCAGTACTTC. Protein product: CATSDMGTGQRETQYF.

The CDR3 DNA follows: TGTGCCAGCAGCTTGTCCCCCCTGGGGGCTCAGCCCCAGCATTTT. This codes for CASSLSPLGAQPQHF. The gene calls are TRBV7-2 and TRBJ1-5; D possibly corresponds to TRBD1 (6 bases). CDR3 length: 15 amino acids. The germline V and J ends were trimmed by 3 bases and 6 bases, with 15 bases remaining between them. Germline CDR1 reads SGHTA; CDR2 reads FQGNSA. The complete variable domain, with remaining parts taken from reference TRBV7-2 and TRBJ1-5, reads GAGVSQSPSNKVTEKGKDVELRCDPISGHTALYWYRQSLGQGLEFLIYFQGNSAPDKSGLPSDRFSAERTGGSVSTLTIQRTQQEDSAVYLCASSLSPLGAQPQHFGDGTRLSIL.

The rearrangement uses TRBV7-2 and TRBJ1-5; D ambiguous. Trimming left V 1 base short and J 0 bases short, with 19 bases between. This CDR3 contains 19 residues. Germline CDR1 SGHTA, CDR2 FQGNSA. CDR3 region: CASSLVPLDIWDSNQPQHF. The CDR3 DNA follows: TGTGCCAGCAGCTTAGTTCCCCTAGATATCTGGGATAGCAATCAGCCCCAGCATTTT.

The rearrangement uses TRBV2 and TRBJ1-1; TRBD1 matches 7 bases. J gave up 3 bases and V 4 bases, and 5 bases lay outside the gene matches. This CDR3 has 14 residues. Germline V lookup: CDR1 SNHLY, CDR2 FYNNEI. The CDR3: CASSGQGLDTEAFF. CDR3 coding DNA: TGTGCCAGCAGTGGACAGGGATTGGACACTGAAGCTTTCTTT.

V and J are TRBV12-3 or TRBV12-4 and TRBJ2-7; perhaps D is TRBD1 or TRBD2 (6 bases each). CDR3 length: 15 residues. V was cut by 6 bases and J by 6 bases, with 21 bases left in between. The DNA of the CDR3 is TGTGCCAGCAGGACGGGGGCGACCATTTTCTGCGAGCAGTACTTC. Protein sequence: CASRTGATIFCEQYF.

This clonotype came up a few times. The chain joins TRBV9 to TRBJ2-7, with 9 nucleotides matching TRBD1. This CDR3 has 14 amino acids. V was pared by 4 bases and J by 6 bases, with 8 bases of the junction left unmatched. Germline V CDR1 and CDR2: SGDLS, YYNGEE. This CDR3 is CASSTGQGTFEQYF. CDR3 DNA sequence: TGTGCCAGCAGCACCGGACAGGGGACGTTCGAGCAGTACTTC.

The sample holds a few counts of this clonotype. This chain joins TRBV10-1 and TRBJ1-2; maybe TRBD1 (6 bases). The CDR3 totals 14 residues. V was cut by 10 bases and J by 4 bases, with 19 bases left in between. CDR1 is WNHNN and CDR2 is SYGVQD in the germline V gene (reference sequence). The CDR3 loop reads CATPRGERVYGYTF. CDR3 nucleotides: TGCGCCACCCCGAGGGGGGAGAGGGTCTATGGCTACACCTTC.

The rearrangement uses TRBV5-1 and TRBJ2-3; TRBD2 matches 10 bases. This CDR3 contains 16 residues. The germline CDR1 and CDR2 sequences are SGHRS and YFSETQ. J was trimmed by 4 bases and V by 2 bases; bases with no gene match: 7. The CDR3 protein is CASSFPGLAGADTQYF. The CDR3 nucleotides are TGCGCCAGCAGCTTTCCCGGGCTAGCGGGAGCAGATACGCAGTATTTT. The entire variable domain, with the rest obtained from reference TRBV5-1 and TRBJ2-3, is as follows: KAGVTQTPRYLIKTRGQQVTLSCSPISGHRSVSWYQQTPGQGLQFLFEYFSETQRNKGNFPGRFSGRQFSNSRSEMNVSTLELGDSALYLCASSFPGLAGADTQYFGPGTRLTVL.

Of note for this clonotype: One end of the junction fails to match germline, which may point to a read error. The chain has TRBV7-8 and TRBJ2-6, with D maybe TRBD1 (5 bases). The germline V gene encodes CDR1 SGHVS and CDR2 FQNEAQ. This CDR3 contains 16 residues. CDR3 in amino acids: CASSLVGARGANVLAF. CDR3 DNA sequence: TGTGCCAGCAGCTTAGTTGGGGCGCGTGGGGCCAACGTCCTGGCTTTC.

The chain carries TRBV7-9 and TRBJ2-3; D might be TRBD1 or TRBD2, each matching 5 bases. The CDR3 has 17 amino acids. The ends were cut back, 5 bases at V and 6 bases at J, with 24 bases in the middle. Germline lookup yields CDR1 SEHNR and CDR2 FQNEAQ (reference sequence). The CDR3 nucleotides are TGTGCCAGCAGCGACATTGGGGCTAGCCCGCGGAGCGATACGCAGTATTTT. Translating it yields CASSDIGASPRSDTQYF.

Points on this clonotype: At one of its ends the junction is not consistent with the germline gene, which may arise from a read error. The CDR3 nucleotides read TGTGCCAGTAGCAAACAACAGGGGGTCCAAGGGACCCGGTACTTC. Translating gives CASSKQQGVQGTRYF. This chain uses TRBV19 with TRBJ2-5; 8 bases fit TRBD1. CDR1 is LNHDA, CDR2 SQIVND, per germline (reference sequence). CDR3 size: 15 residues.